The present T cell receptor beta chain was sequenced within a study of blood T cell repertoires in COVID-19. TCRdb's table, derived via immunoSEQ multiplex PCR, lists solely in-frame clones and lacks some. Of about 160,000 clones in the sample, more than 65% are singletons; the top ten hold roughly 8%. There are 13 residues in the CDR3. CDR1 is SNHLY and CDR2 is FYNNEI in the germline V gene. The germline V and J ends were trimmed by 6 bases and 7 bases, with 16 bases remaining between them. The receptor was isolated from an older woman with COVID-19, enrolled during active disease. The chain has TRBV2 and TRBJ2-7, with D maybe TRBD1 (6 bases). The sequencing sample was made of peripheral blood. This CDR3 is CASRADSLREQYV. CDR3 DNA sequence: TGTGCCAGCAGGGCGGACAGTCTACGTGAGCAGTACGTC.